This T cell receptor (beta chain) was recorded in a study of blood T cells in healthy people across ages. Regarding the study as a whole: Unsorted PBMC input precluded a conclusive naive versus antigen-experienced comparison.

Points on this clonotype: Antigen: not known.

The authors ran a second PCR of roughly 6 to 12 cycles using a sample-barcoded 5' primer and a J-beta primer mix. Every molecule of cDNA carried a tag from a template-switch adaptor with 12 random nucleotides. TCRdb re-called the 5' RACE reads with MiXCR, one entry per CDR3 protein. The profile shows 920,000 or so distinct CDR3 sequences, 45% of them singletons. The draw of peripheral blood yielded approximately 11 milliliters from each donor. This CDR3 has 16 amino acids. J gave up 5 bases and V 6 bases, and 13 bases lay outside the gene matches. Germline CDR1 reads MNHEY; CDR2 reads SVGAGI. The material sequenced was blood. The sequence was collected from a woman aged 55-69 years in good health. This rearrangement joins TRBV6-5 to TRBJ2-1, with 7 bases identical to TRBD2. DNA for the CDR3: TGTGCCAGCAGCACCCACGGACTAGGCGATCACAATGAGCAGTTCTTC. This encodes CASSTHGLGDHNEQFF.